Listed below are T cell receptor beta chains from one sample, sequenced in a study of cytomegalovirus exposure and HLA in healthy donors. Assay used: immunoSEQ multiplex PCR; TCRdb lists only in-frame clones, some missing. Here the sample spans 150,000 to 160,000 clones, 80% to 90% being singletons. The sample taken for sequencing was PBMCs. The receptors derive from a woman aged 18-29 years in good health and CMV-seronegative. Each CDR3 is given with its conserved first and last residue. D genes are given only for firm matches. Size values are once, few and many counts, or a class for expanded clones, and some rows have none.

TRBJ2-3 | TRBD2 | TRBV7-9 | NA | CASSPGTSGRDTQYF | TGTGCCAGCAGCCCGGGGACTAGCGGGAGAGATACGCAGTATTTT
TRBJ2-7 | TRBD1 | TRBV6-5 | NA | CASSPQQGSYEQYF | TGTGCCAGCAGTCCTCAACAGGGGTCCTACGAGCAGTACTTC
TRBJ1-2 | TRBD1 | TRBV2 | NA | CASSEGTGDGNYGYTF | TGTGCCAGCAGTGAGGGGACAGGGGACGGGAACTATGGCTACACCTTC
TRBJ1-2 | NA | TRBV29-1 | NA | CSGRGGEGYTF | TGCAGCGGACGGGGGGGGGAAGGCTACACCTTC
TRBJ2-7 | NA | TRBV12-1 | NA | CASSFSTAGEQYF | TGTGCCAGCAGCTTTAGTACAGCTGGGGAGCAGTACTTC
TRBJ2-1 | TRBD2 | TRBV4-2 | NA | CASSPRLAGGYVGSGGERFF | TGTGCCAGCAGCCCTAGACTAGCGGGGGGCTATGTTGGTTCGGGGGGTGAGCGGTTCTTC
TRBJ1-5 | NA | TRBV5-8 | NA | CASSLLSFGNQPQHF | TGTGCCAGCAGCTTGCTAAGTTTCGGCAATCAGCCCCAGCATTTT
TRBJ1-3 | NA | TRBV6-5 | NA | CASSRPARAGNTIYF | TGTGCCAGCAGCCGACCCGCGCGGGCTGGAAACACCATATATTTT
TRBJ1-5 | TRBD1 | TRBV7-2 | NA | CASSEQGADQPQHF | TGTGCCAGCAGCGAACAGGGGGCAGATCAGCCCCAGCATTTT
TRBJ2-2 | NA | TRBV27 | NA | CASSLSGRGNTGELFF | TGTGCCAGCAGTTTATCAGGCAGGGGGAACACCGGGGAGCTGTTTTTT
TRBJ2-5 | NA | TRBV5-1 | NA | CASSLDFEETQYF | TGCGCCAGCAGCTTGGACTTTGAAGAGACCCAGTACTTC
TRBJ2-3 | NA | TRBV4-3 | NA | CASSQDRRATDTQYF | TGCGCCAGCAGCCAAGATAGGAGGGCCACAGATACGCAGTATTTT
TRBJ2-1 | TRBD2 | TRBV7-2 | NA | CASSLRGGLEQFF | TGTGCCAGCAGCTTGCGGGGGGGGCTGGAGCAGTTCTTC
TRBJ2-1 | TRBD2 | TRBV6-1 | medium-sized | CASSGGLAGGLGVGDEQFF | TGTGCCAGCAGTGGGGGACTAGCGGGAGGCTTAGGAGTAGGAGATGAGCAGTTCTTC
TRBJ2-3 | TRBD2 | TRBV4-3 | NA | CASSQANPGLAGAGTDTQYF | TGCGCCAGCAGCCAAGCAAACCCGGGACTAGCGGGAGCGGGCACAGATACGCAGTATTTT